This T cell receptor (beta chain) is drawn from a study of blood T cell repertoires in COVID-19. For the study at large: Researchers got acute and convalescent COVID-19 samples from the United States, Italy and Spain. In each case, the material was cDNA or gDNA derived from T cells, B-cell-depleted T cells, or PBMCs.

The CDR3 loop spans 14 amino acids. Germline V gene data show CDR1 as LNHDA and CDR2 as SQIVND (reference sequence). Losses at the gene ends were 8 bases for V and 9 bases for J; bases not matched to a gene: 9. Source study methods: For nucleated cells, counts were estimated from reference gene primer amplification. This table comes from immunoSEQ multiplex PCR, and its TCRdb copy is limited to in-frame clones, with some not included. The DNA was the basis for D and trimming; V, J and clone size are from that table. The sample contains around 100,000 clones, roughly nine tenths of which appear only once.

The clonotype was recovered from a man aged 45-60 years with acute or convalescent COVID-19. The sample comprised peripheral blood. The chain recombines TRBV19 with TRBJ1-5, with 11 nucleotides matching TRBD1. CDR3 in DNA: TGTGCCAGTCAGGACAGGGGGCAGGTTGGGCCCCAGCATTTT. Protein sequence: CASQDRGQVGPQHF.